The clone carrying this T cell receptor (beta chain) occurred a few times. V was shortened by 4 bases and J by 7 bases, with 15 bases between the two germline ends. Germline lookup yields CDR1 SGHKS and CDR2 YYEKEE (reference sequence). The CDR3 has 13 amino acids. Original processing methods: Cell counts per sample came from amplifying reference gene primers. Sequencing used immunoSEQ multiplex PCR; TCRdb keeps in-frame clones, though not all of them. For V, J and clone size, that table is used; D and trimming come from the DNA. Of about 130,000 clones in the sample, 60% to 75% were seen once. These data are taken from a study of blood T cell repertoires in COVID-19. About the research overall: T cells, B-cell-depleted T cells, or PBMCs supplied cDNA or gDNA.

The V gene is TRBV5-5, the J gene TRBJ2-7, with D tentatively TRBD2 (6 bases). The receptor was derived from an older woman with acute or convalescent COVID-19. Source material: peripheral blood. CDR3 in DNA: TGTGCCAGCAGCCAACAGGTGCGGGGAGAGCAGTACTTC. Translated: CASSQQVRGEQYF.